This T cell receptor beta chain was obtained from a study of cytomegalovirus exposure and HLA in healthy donors. Study-wide results and caveats: Indistinguishability led to the exclusion of some V segments, TRBV6-2 and TRBV6-3 included. Presence/absence results assume similar sequencing depth per donor, which may not hold.

This PCR relied on a set of 60 Vbeta primers and 13 Jbeta primers. The assay was immunoSEQ multiplex PCR, and TCRdb's table has in-frame clones only and misses some. The data show 150,000 to 200,000 clones, about 80% seen once. About this clone itself: Its antigen remains unidentified.

The trim removed 3 bases at V and 2 bases at J, leaving 11 bases unmatched. This CDR3 contains 18 residues. Germline lookup yields CDR1 MNHNS and CDR2 SASEGT. Input material: PBMCs. The sequence was collected from a man between 18 and 35 years old in good health and CMV-seronegative. The rearrangement uses TRBV6-1 and TRBJ2-2, with 8 bases aligning to TRBD2. The CDR3 spells CASSDTLLRGGNTGELFF. As DNA, the CDR3 is TGTGCCAGCAGTGACACCTTGCTCCGGGGGGGTAACACCGGGGAGCTGTTTTTT.